The clone carrying this T cell receptor beta chain was seen a handful of times. Its specificity is not known. Profiling relied on immunoSEQ multiplex PCR, and the TCRdb table lists in-frame clones only, not all of them. This sample yields about 84,000 clones, of which roughly 90% are seen a single time; 2% to 2.5% belongs to the top ten. These data originate in a study of cytomegalovirus exposure and HLA in healthy donors. J lost 0 bases, V lost 2 bases, and 3 bases had no gene match. CDR1 and CDR2 (germline): WNHNN, SYGVQD (reference sequence). This CDR3 comprises 16 residues. General study findings and limits: Cytomegalovirus-associated TCR beta chains were listed, numbering 150 to 200.

This sequence originates from a man aged 25 to 45 in good health and CMV-seronegative. V and J are TRBV10-1 and TRBJ2-2, with TRBD2 matching 7 bases. Material: PBMCs. The CDR3 is CASSETGTTNTGELFF. The CDR3 nucleotides read TGCGCCAGCAGTGAGACCGGGACTACGAACACCGGGGAGCTGTTTTTT.